These 30 T cell receptor beta chains came from one sample sequenced in a study of T cell repertoires in cytomegalovirus infection. TCRdb re-called the reads with MiXCR, one entry per CDR3 protein. This table holds some 270,000 distinct CDR3 sequences, about 15% found once. The sequenced sample was CD8+ T cells from PBMCs. The source of these receptors is a human donor in good health (CMV status not recorded). Some clones in this sample may be carry-over from other donors' samples.

This clonotype was counted ten times or more. The rearrangement uses TRBV4-1 and TRBJ2-1, with 10 nucleotides matching TRBD1. CDR1 is MGHRA and CDR2 is YSYEKL in the germline V gene. The CDR3 covers 16 residues. The V gene end was trimmed by 4 bases and the J gene end by 4 bases; junction bases not matched to a gene: 7. CDR3 DNA: TGCGCCAGCAGCCCCGAGCCGGGACAGGGGTACAATGAGCAGTTCTTC. Residues: CASSPEPGQGYNEQFF.

This clonotype was counted between two and nine times. CDR3 loop: CASIDRGLTDTQYF. DNA for the CDR3: TGTGCCAGCATCGACAGGGGTCTCACAGATACGCAGTATTTT. The chain employs TRBV2 and TRBJ2-3; 8 nucleotides agree with TRBD1. Trimming cost V 7 bases and J 2 bases; bases outside gene matches: 5. This CDR3 has 14 residues. Germline CDR1 reads SNHLY; CDR2 reads FYNNEI.

Regarding this clonotype: One end of the junction fails to match germline, which may point to a read error. The V gene is TRBV5-6, the J gene TRBJ2-3, with D perhaps TRBD1 (5 bases). The CDR3 contains 13 residues. Germline V gives CDR1 SGHDT, CDR2 YYEEEE. The CDR3 region is CASSLGGTDTPYF. CDR3 coding DNA: TGTGCCAGCAGCTTGGGGGGCACAGATACGCCGTATTTT.

This clonotype has ten or more counts. The chain joins TRBV6-6 to TRBJ1-1; D remains ambiguous. V lost 1 base and J lost 4, with 4 bases in between. The CDR3 extends over 12 amino acids. The V gene's germline CDR1 is MNHNY and CDR2 SVGAGI (reference sequence). The CDR3 protein is CASSYYRTEAFF. The CDR3 nucleotides are TGTGCCAGCAGTTACTATCGCACTGAAGCTTTCTTT.

A few counts support this clonotype. The chain carries TRBV20-1 and TRBJ2-3; TRBD2 matches at 10 bases. This CDR3 has 15 residues. V shed 2 bases and J 3 bases; nucleotides not matched to a gene: 5. The V gene's germline CDR1 is DFQATT and CDR2 SNEGSKA (reference sequence). CDR3 nucleotides: TGCAGTGCTAGACGCCGGACTAGCGGAACAGATACGCAGTATTTT. Translation gives CSARRRTSGTDTQYF.

As concerns this clonotype: Lacking the conserved final phenylalanine or tryptophan, this CDR3 likely reflects a read error. The DNA is omitted, as the CDR3 cannot be located on it reliably, and the CDR3 follows TCRdb's listing. CDR3 protein: CASSSPTGVPKI. This chain joins TRBV27 and TRBJ2-1; TRBD1 is the table's D call, not checked against the DNA. The CDR3 numbers 12 amino acids, ends counted. Germline assignment: CDR1 MNHEY and CDR2 SMNVEV (reference sequence).

This clonotype was seen at least ten times. CDR3 DNA sequence: TGTGCCAGCAGCTTAGGCCAGCTCAATTCACCCCTCCACTTT. Protein product: CASSLGQLNSPLHF. The chain links TRBV7-6 to TRBJ1-6; no clear D. Germline V lookup: CDR1 SGHVS, CDR2 FNYEAQ. The CDR3 is 14 amino acids. V gave up 1 base and J gave up 7 bases, with 8 bases separating them. Filled out from reference TRBV7-6 and TRBJ1-6, the complete variable domain reads GAGVSQSPRYKVTKRGQDVALRCDPISGHVSLYWYRQALGQGPEFLTYFNYEAQQDKSGLPNDRFSAERPEGSISTLTIQRTEQRDSAMYRCASSLGQLNSPLHFGNGTRLTVT.

This clonotype was recorded at least ten times. The chain links TRBV7-6 to TRBJ2-5, with a weak D call TRBD2 (6 bases). The CDR3 runs to 16 residues. Per the germline V gene, CDR1 is SGHVS and CDR2 is FNYEAQ. The V end lost 0 bases, the J end lost 5 bases, and 16 bases lay between the germline ends. The CDR3 region has the DNA TGTGCCAGCAGCTTAGCCGCTAGCGTGGTTGGGGAGACCCAGTACTTC. Its translation: CASSLAASVVGETQYF.

The rearrangement links TRBV27 to TRBJ1-1; tentatively, D is TRBD1 (5 bases). Trimming shortened V by 6 bases and J by 0 bases, and 14 bases separated the two germline ends. Germline CDR1 MNHEY, CDR2 SMNVEV (reference sequence). The CDR3 extends over 15 amino acids. Here the CDR3 reads CASSLTGRLNTEAFF. The CDR3 coding sequence is TGTGCCAGCAGCTTGACGGGACGGCTGAACACTGAAGCTTTCTTT.

The rearrangement links TRBV7-9 to TRBJ1-2; D ambiguous. CDR3 length: 16 residues. V lost 1 base, J lost 2 bases, and 14 bases lay in between. Germline V CDR1 and CDR2: SEHNR, FQNEAQ (reference sequence). CDR3 nucleotides: TGTGCCAGCAGCTTAGTAGGATCTGGGAGAAACTATGGCTACACCTTC. Translation gives CASSLVGSGRNYGYTF.

This clonotype appeared many times. The V gene is TRBV7-2, the J gene TRBJ2-1, with 10 positions matching TRBD2. CDR3 size: 16 residues. With V trimmed by 4 bases and J by 8 bases, 11 bases remained unmatched. Germline loops: CDR1 SGHTA, CDR2 FQGNSA. The CDR3 DNA sequence: TGTGCCAGCAGCTCCAGGGCAGCGGGGGGGCGAGATGAGCAGTTCTTC. As protein: CASSSRAAGGRDEQFF.

This clonotype showed up many times. V usage is TRBV9 and J usage is TRBJ1-2, with 7 bases identical to TRBD1. In germline, CDR1 is SGDLS, CDR2 YYNGEE. The CDR3 spans 16 residues. After removal of 4 bases from V and 7 bases from J, the junction contained 16 bases not matched to a gene. As DNA, the CDR3 is TGTGCCAGCAGCCTTCGTACAGGGGAGTACTCCGTTGGCTACACCTTC. Amino acid sequence: CASSLRTGEYSVGYTF.

The sample holds many counts of this clonotype. V is TRBV6-1 and J is TRBJ2-1; unclear D gene. The CDR3 extends over 14 amino acids. Trimming pared 0 bases from V and 4 bases from J, leaving 7 bases between. CDR1 and CDR2 (germline): MNHNS, SASEGT. CDR3 coding DNA: TGTGCCAGCAGTGAAGCGGTGGGATACAATGAGCAGTTCTTC. Translating it yields CASSEAVGYNEQFF.

CDR3 residues: CASSLRGQGVMNTEAFF. The DNA of the CDR3 is TGTGCCAGCAGTCTGAGGGGACAGGGGGTTATGAACACTGAAGCTTTCTTT. The genes are TRBV27 and TRBJ1-1, with 11 bases matching TRBD1. CDR3 length: 17 residues. Germline V gene data show CDR1 as MNHEY and CDR2 as SMNVEV (reference sequence). V was clipped by 5 bases and J by 0 bases; unmatched bases: 8.

This clonotype was seen more than once but under ten times. The V call is TRBV20-1, the J call TRBJ1-5; 9 bases match TRBD1. CDR3 length: 17 residues. Germline CDR1 reads DFQATT; CDR2 reads SNEGSKA (reference sequence). V lost 0 bases to trimming and J lost 3 bases; unmatched junction nucleotides: 9. This chain's CDR3 is CSARDLGQGRTNQPQHF. The CDR3, as DNA: TGCAGTGCTAGAGATCTTGGACAGGGGAGAACCAATCAGCCCCAGCATTTT.

This sequence joins TRBV6-2 or TRBV6-3 and TRBJ1-5; 7 positions agree with TRBD1. Trimming removed 5 bases from V and 5 bases from J; junction bases left unmatched: 6. Germline CDR1 and CDR2: MNHEY and SVGEGT. The CDR3 covers 14 residues. The CDR3 region is CASSPTGDYQPQHF. CDR3 coding DNA: TGTGCCAGCAGTCCAACAGGGGATTATCAGCCCCAGCATTTT.

This rearrangement joins TRBV7-8 to TRBJ2-4; the D gene could be TRBD1 or TRBD2 (6 bases each). The length of the CDR3 is 16 residues. Germline lookup yields CDR1 SGHVS and CDR2 FQNEAQ. V lost 1 base, J lost 0 bases, and 10 bases lay in between. The CDR3 coding sequence is TGTGCCAGCAGCTTAGAGGGGGGAATAGCCAAAAACATTCAGTACTTC. Translated, it gives CASSLEGGIAKNIQYF.

The chain joins TRBV6-1 to TRBJ1-1, with TRBD1 matching 7 bases. The CDR3 is 14 residues long. J lost 6 bases, V lost 4 bases, and 8 bases had no gene match. The germline CDR1 and CDR2 sequences are MNHNS and SASEGT. The CDR3 loop reads CASSADRYGAEAFF. CDR3 sequence (DNA): TGTGCCAGCAGTGCGGACAGGTACGGGGCTGAAGCTTTCTTT.

In this sample, this clonotype turned up many times. The rearrangement uses TRBV7-6 and TRBJ2-1, with D unclear. CDR1 and CDR2 (germline): SGHVS, FNYEAQ. Trimming left V 0 bases short and J 12 bases short, with 12 bases between. The CDR3 runs 13 residues. The CDR3 region is CASSLAIWDRQFF. CDR3 coding DNA: TGTGCCAGCAGCTTAGCGATATGGGATCGGCAGTTCTTC.

This sequence joins TRBV12-3 or TRBV12-4 and TRBJ2-2, with 10 bases aligning to TRBD2. The V and J ends lost 6 bases and 4 bases, in that order; junction bases with no gene match: 8. The CDR3 runs 16 residues. The CDR3 DNA is TGTGCCAGCAGCCCCCTAGCGGGGGACGTCACCGGGGAGCTGTTTTTT. Amino acid sequence: CASSPLAGDVTGELFF.

This clonotype has a count of ten or more. V gene TRBV7-8 combines with J gene TRBJ1-2; TRBD1 is a possible D gene (5 bases). This CDR3 region has 15 residues. Germline CDR1 SGHVS, CDR2 FQNEAQ. With 5 bases removed from V and 3 bases from J, the gap between germline ends came to 16 bases. CDR3 region: CASSLTPGYDYGYTF. DNA of the CDR3: TGTGCCAGCAGCCTAACACCAGGGTACGACTATGGCTACACCTTC.

This rearrangement joins TRBV29-1 to TRBJ2-1; 9 nucleotides match TRBD2. The CDR3 runs 14 residues. Germline lookup yields CDR1 SQVTM and CDR2 ANQGSEA. Trimming at V came to 4 bases and at J to 5 bases, leaving 6 bases not matched to a gene. CDR3 in DNA: TGCAGCGTTGCACGTGCGGGGGGGCACAATGAGCAGTTCTTC. Translation: CSVARAGGHNEQFF.

As regards this clonotype: Possible read error: a much larger clone is one base away. V usage is TRBV7-2 and J usage is TRBJ1-6; D gene uncertain. The CDR3 is 14 amino acids. V dropped 8 bases and J dropped 10 bases, with 18 bases sitting between them. Per the germline V gene, CDR1 is SGHTA and CDR2 is FQGNSA. The CDR3 DNA is TGTGCCAGCGGTAGAGCGGTAGGGCCCTCACCCCTCCACTTT. Protein: CASGRAVGPSPLHF.

This clonotype has ten or more counts. The rearrangement uses TRBV6-5 and TRBJ2-5; the D is unclear. The germline V gene encodes CDR1 MNHEY and CDR2 SVGAGI. Trimming pared 0 bases from V and 0 bases from J, leaving 14 bases between. The CDR3 runs to 17 residues. In DNA form, the CDR3 reads TGTGCCAGCAGTTACTCGGATGGTCGGCGGTACCAAGAGACCCAGTACTTC. It codes for CASSYSDGRRYQETQYF.

At least ten counts were recorded for this clonotype. V and J are TRBV6-4 and TRBJ2-3, with D unclear. Germline lookup yields CDR1 MRHNA and CDR2 SNTAGT. The CDR3 consists of 15 residues. The V gene lost 3 bases and the J gene lost 0 bases, with 10 bases spanning the gap. In DNA, the CDR3 is TGTGCCAGCAGTGAATCCGGATCTAGCACAGATACGCAGTATTTT. It yields the protein CASSESGSSTDTQYF.

Ten or more counts support this clonotype. V gene TRBV29-1 combines with J gene TRBJ2-3, with D uncertain. Trimming removed 0 bases at V and 4 bases at J, with 11 bases between. The germline CDR1 and CDR2 sequences are SQVTM and ANQGSEA. CDR3 size: 14 residues. This CDR3 is CSVEDGVAPDTQYF. In DNA form, the CDR3 reads TGCAGCGTTGAAGATGGAGTAGCTCCAGATACGCAGTATTTT.

This clonotype was counted ten times or more. J is TRBJ1-3 and V is TRBV4-1, with 7 bases fitting TRBD1. J lost 9 bases, V lost 1 base, and 9 bases had no gene match. Per the germline V gene, CDR1 is MGHRA and CDR2 is YSYEKL. The CDR3 contains 15 residues. CDR3 sequence (DNA): TGCGCCAGCAGCCAAGGAGGTGGGACAGTCGGCACCATATATTTT. Its translation is CASSQGGGTVGTIYF.

This clonotype was observed a handful of times. The chain has TRBV6-5 and TRBJ2-1; TRBD1 agrees at 9 bases. The CDR3 has 15 residues. Germline CDR1 MNHEY, CDR2 SVGAGI. Losses at the gene ends were 6 bases for V and 9 bases for J; bases not matched to a gene: 12. Here the CDR3 reads CASRYPGQGRVEQFF. The CDR3 nucleotides are TGTGCCAGCAGATACCCCGGACAGGGGAGGGTTGAGCAGTTCTTC.

This clonotype showed up many times. The chain links TRBV20-1 to TRBJ2-7; D gene unclear. The CDR3 has 12 residues. CDR1 and CDR2 from the germline V gene are DFQATT and SNEGSKA (reference sequence). V lost 6 bases, J lost 2 bases, and 11 bases lay in between. CDR3 nucleotides: TGCAGTGCCCTGCGTGGAGCCTACGAGCAGTACTTC. Translation gives CSALRGAYEQYF.

V and J are TRBV5-1 and TRBJ1-1; 10 bases are a match to TRBD1. Germline V gene sequence: CDR1 SGHRS, CDR2 YFSETQ. V lost 5 bases and J lost 3; bases outside the gene matches: 4. The CDR3 is made up of 14 amino acids. The CDR3 DNA reads as TGCGCCAGCAGGACAGGGGGCCCGGACACTGAAGCTTTCTTT. It specifies CASRTGGPDTEAFF.